The 15 T cell receptor beta chains below all came from one sample that was sequenced in a study of shared clonotypes between healthy human individuals. TCRdb keeps only in-frame clones here, not all; method: immunoSEQ multiplex PCR. The sample holds some 1 million clones, about 75% seen once. Material for sequencing was memory CD4+ T cells sorted from blood. Subset denoted: CD45RA-negative fraction. These receptors were collected from a man aged 18 to 30 in good health.

The rearrangement joins TRBV30 to TRBJ2-2; D remains ambiguous. V dropped 8 bases and J dropped 0 bases, with 16 bases sitting between them. The germline CDR1 and CDR2 sequences are GTSNPN and SVGIG (reference sequence). The CDR3 has 15 residues. In DNA form, the CDR3 reads TGTGCCGTCGAGAAGACAAGCACGAACACCGGGGAGCTGTTTTTT. It specifies CAVEKTSTNTGELFF.

The V gene is TRBV19, the J gene TRBJ1-4; tentatively, D is TRBD1 (6 bases). CDR1 LNHDA and CDR2 SQIVND come from the germline V gene (reference sequence). The CDR3 contains 14 residues. The germline V and J ends were trimmed by 8 bases and 6 bases, with 16 bases remaining between them. CDR3 DNA sequence: TGTGCCAGTCATAATGACAGGACGGATGAAAAACTGTTTTTT. It yields the protein CASHNDRTDEKLFF.

This chain connects TRBV5-4 to TRBJ2-5; 9 bases agree with TRBD2. V gave up 3 bases and J gave up 3 bases; unmatched junction bases: 3. CDR3 size: 14 residues. Germline V gene lookup returns CDR1 SGHNT and CDR2 YYREEE (reference sequence). The CDR3 DNA reads as TGTGCCAGCAGCTCCCGGACTAGCGAAGAGACCCAGTACTTC. It is translated as CASSSRTSEETQYF.

The chain employs TRBV2 and TRBJ2-5; 9 bases agree with TRBD2. In germline, CDR1 is SNHLY, CDR2 FYNNEI. V dropped 5 bases and J dropped 1; count of bases not matched to a gene: 5. The CDR3 loop spans 15 amino acids. The chain's CDR3 is CASSPLAGTQETQYF. The CDR3 DNA reads TGTGCCAGCAGTCCACTAGCGGGCACCCAAGAGACCCAGTACTTC.

The rearrangement links TRBV5-4 to TRBJ1-5; D gene unclear. Trimming shortened V by 0 bases and J by 5 bases, and 3 bases separated the two germline ends. Germline V lookup: CDR1 SGHNT, CDR2 YYREEE (reference sequence). CDR3 size: 12 residues. The CDR3 region has the DNA TGTGCCAGCAGCTTGGACGATCAGCCCCAGCATTTT. Translation: CASSLDDQPQHF.

A single count supports this clone. The CDR3 sequence is CASSYTVGDGAFF. The CDR3 bases are TGTGCCAGCAGTTACACCGTGGGGGATGGGGCTTTCTTT. The chain joins TRBV6-5 to TRBJ1-1, with D perhaps TRBD1 (5 bases). Trimming took 2 bases from V and 11 from J, leaving 15 bases between them. Looked up from germline, CDR1 is MNHEY and CDR2 is SVGAGI. The CDR3 sequence is 13 residues long.

This clone has just a few counts. The chain has TRBV7-6 and TRBJ2-2; a possible D gene is TRBD1 (5 bases). This CDR3 has 16 residues. V shed 1 base and J shed 3 bases, with 12 bases lying between them. Germline assignment: CDR1 SGHVS and CDR2 FNYEAQ. The CDR3 spells CASSLEGRVDTGELFF. CDR3 DNA: TGTGCCAGCAGCTTAGAAGGCAGGGTGGACACCGGGGAGCTGTTTTTT.

The V gene is TRBV2, the J gene TRBJ2-2; 8 bases fit TRBD2. Trimming removed 5 bases from V and 5 bases from J; junction bases left unmatched: 7. Looked up from germline, CDR1 is SNHLY and CDR2 is FYNNEI. CDR3 size: 15 residues. The CDR3 is CASSPPGGWTGELFF. The CDR3 DNA reads as TGTGCCAGCAGTCCTCCGGGAGGGTGGACCGGGGAGCTGTTTTTT. Full variable domain (outside the CDR3, taken from reference TRBV2 and TRBJ2-2): EPEVTQTPSHQVTQMGQEVILRCVPISNHLYFYWYRQILGQKVEFLVSFYNNEISEKSEIFDDQFSVERPDGSNFTLKIRSTKLEDSAMYFCASSPPGGWTGELFFGEGSRLTVL.

This chain links TRBV5-1 with TRBJ2-1; the match to TRBD2 covers 11 bases. The length of the CDR3 is 16 residues. Germline loops: CDR1 SGHRS, CDR2 YFSETQ. The trim removed 0 bases at V and 7 bases at J, leaving 6 bases unmatched. The CDR3 loop is CASSLETSGRYNEQFF. The CDR3 nucleotides read TGCGCCAGCAGCTTGGAAACTAGCGGGAGATATAATGAGCAGTTCTTC.

This clone came up many times. The chain joins TRBV7-2 to TRBJ2-5; D is uncertain. V was pared by 11 bases and J by 5 bases, with 15 bases between. The CDR3 runs 12 residues. The germline V gene encodes CDR1 SGHTA and CDR2 FQGNSA. The CDR3 loop is CAASNGWETQYF. As DNA, the CDR3 is TGTGCCGCCTCTAACGGCTGGGAGACCCAGTACTTC.

The chain couples TRBV7-8 to TRBJ2-2; the match to TRBD2 covers 7 bases. V trimming: 5 bases; J trimming: 5 bases; junction bases outside the gene matches: 8. Germline V gives CDR1 SGHVS, CDR2 FQNEAQ. The length of the CDR3 is 15 residues. CDR3 in DNA: TGTGCCAGCAGCCCCCCCCTCGGGGGGACCGGGGAGCTGTTTTTT. It is translated as CASSPPLGGTGELFF.

This clone was counted between two and nine times. The CDR3 loop is CAWTLFNTEAFF. The CDR3 DNA is TGTGCCTGGACCCTCTTTAACACTGAAGCTTTCTTT. V gene TRBV30 combines with J gene TRBJ1-1, with unresolved D. The CDR3 runs 12 residues. The germline V gene has CDR1 GTSNPN and CDR2 SVGIG (reference sequence). The germline V and J ends were trimmed by 4 bases and 2 bases, with 8 bases remaining between them. Combining the CDR3 with reference TRBV30 and TRBJ1-1 gives the whole variable domain SQTIHQWPATLVQPVGSPLSLECTVEGTSNPNLYWYRQAAGRGLQLLFYSVGIGQISSEVPQNLSASRPQDRQFILSSKKLLLSDSGFYLCAWTLFNTEAFFGQGTRLTVV.

This clone occurred a few times. The chain combines TRBV7-2 with TRBJ2-2; D perhaps matches TRBD1 (6 bases). The CDR3 loop spans 13 amino acids. The V and J ends lost 5 bases and 10 bases respectively, with 14 bases between them. The germline V gene has CDR1 SGHTA and CDR2 FQGNSA. As DNA, the CDR3 is TGTGCCAGCAGCCGGACAGTCTTAGAGGAGCTGTTTTTT. It yields the protein CASSRTVLEELFF. The full variable domain, its missing parts supplied by reference TRBV7-2 and TRBJ2-2, is GAGVSQSPSNKVTEKGKDVELRCDPISGHTALYWYRQSLGQGLEFLIYFQGNSAPDKSGLPSDRFSAERTGGSVSTLTIQRTQQEDSAVYLCASSRTVLEELFFGEGSRLTVL.

The chain has TRBV18 and TRBJ1-3; TRBD1 might be the D (5 bases). The V gene's germline CDR1 is KGHSH and CDR2 LQKENI. CDR3 length: 15 residues. Trimming took 5 bases from V and 4 from J, leaving 15 bases between them. In nucleotides, the CDR3 is TGTGCCAGCTCAGGGACGTCGGGAAGAGGAAACACCATATATTTT. This gives the protein CASSGTSGRGNTIYF. Using reference TRBV18 and TRBJ1-3 for the parts outside the CDR3, the full variable domain is NAGVMQNPRHLVRRRGQEARLRCSPMKGHSHVYWYRQLPEEGLKFMVYLQKENIIDESGMPKERFSAEFPKEGPSILRIQQVVRGDSAAYFCASSGTSGRGNTIYFGEGSWLTVV.

The chain couples TRBV7-3 to TRBJ2-1; D gene ambiguous. V lost 2 bases to trimming and J lost 6 bases, with 11 bases between them. The CDR3 extends over 14 amino acids. Germline CDR1 reads SGHTA; CDR2 reads FQGTGA. The CDR3 DNA reads as TGTGCCAGCAGCTTATGGGCGGACGGCAATGAGCAGTTCTTC. As protein: CASSLWADGNEQFF.